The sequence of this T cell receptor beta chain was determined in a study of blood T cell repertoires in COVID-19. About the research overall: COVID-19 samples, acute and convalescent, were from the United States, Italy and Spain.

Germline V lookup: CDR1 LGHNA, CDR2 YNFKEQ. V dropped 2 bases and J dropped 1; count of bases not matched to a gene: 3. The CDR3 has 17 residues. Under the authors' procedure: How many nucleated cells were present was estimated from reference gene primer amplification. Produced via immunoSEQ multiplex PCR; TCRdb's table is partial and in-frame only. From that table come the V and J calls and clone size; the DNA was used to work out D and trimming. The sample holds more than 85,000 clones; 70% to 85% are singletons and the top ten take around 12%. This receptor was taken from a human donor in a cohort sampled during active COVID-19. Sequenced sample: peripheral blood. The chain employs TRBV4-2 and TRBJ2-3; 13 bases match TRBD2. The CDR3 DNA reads TGTGCCAGCAGCCAAAAACTAGCGGGGGGGGGCACAGATACGCAGTATTTT. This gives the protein CASSQKLAGGGTDTQYF.